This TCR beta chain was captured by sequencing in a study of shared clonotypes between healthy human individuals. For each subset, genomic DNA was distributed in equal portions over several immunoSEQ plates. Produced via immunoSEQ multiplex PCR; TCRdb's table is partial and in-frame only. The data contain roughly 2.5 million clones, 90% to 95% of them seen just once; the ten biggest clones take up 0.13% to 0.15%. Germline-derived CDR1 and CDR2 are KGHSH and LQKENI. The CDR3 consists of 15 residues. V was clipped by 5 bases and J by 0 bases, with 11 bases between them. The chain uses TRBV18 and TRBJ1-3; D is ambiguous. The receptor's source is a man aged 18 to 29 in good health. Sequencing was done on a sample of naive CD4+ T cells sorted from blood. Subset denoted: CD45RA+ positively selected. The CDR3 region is CASSSVVSSGNTIYF. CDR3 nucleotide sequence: TGTGCCAGCTCATCAGTGGTGAGCTCTGGAAACACCATATATTTT.